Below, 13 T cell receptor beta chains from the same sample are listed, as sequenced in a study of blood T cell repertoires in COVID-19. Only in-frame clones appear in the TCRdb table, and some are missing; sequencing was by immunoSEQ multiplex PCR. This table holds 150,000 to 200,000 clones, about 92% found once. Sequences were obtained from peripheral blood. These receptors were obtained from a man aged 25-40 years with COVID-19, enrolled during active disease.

This CDR3 is CASSLIERDYNEQFF. CDR3 coding DNA: TGTGCCAGCAGCTTGATCGAGCGGGACTACAATGAGCAGTTCTTC. This chain joins TRBV5-6 and TRBJ2-1, with TRBD2 identical over 7 bases. J was trimmed by 3 bases and V by 1 base; bases with no gene match: 4. The germline V gene has CDR1 SGHDT and CDR2 YYEEEE. The CDR3 spans 15 residues.

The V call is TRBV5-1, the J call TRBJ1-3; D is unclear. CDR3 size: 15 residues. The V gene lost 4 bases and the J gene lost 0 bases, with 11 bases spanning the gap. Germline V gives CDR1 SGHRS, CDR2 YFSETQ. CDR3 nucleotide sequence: TGCGCCAGCAGCCCGGGGTTCCCCTCTGGAAACACCATATATTTT. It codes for CASSPGFPSGNTIYF.

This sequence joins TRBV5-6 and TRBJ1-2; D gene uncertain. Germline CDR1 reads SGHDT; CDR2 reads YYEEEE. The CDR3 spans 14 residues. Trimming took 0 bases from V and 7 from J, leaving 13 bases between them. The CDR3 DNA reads TGTGCCAGCAGCTTGGGCCCCATAGAGGGTGGCTACACCTTC. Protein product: CASSLGPIEGGYTF.

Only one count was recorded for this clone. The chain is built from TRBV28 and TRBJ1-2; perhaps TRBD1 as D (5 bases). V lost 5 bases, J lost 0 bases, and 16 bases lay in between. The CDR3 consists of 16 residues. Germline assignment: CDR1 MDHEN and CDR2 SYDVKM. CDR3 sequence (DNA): TGTGCCAGCAGTGCTTCTGGGGGGGGAGCTAACTATGGCTACACCTTC. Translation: CASSASGGGANYGYTF.

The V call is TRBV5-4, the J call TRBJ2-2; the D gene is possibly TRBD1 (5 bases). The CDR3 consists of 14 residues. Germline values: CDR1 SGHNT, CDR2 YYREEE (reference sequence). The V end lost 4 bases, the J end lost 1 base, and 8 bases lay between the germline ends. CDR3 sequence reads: CASSVTGNTGELFF. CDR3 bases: TGTGCCAGCAGCGTAACAGGGAACACCGGGGAGCTGTTTTTT. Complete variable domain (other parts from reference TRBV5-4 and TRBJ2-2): ETGVTQSPTHLIKTRGQQVTLRCSSQSGHNTVSWYQQALGQGPQFIFQYYREEENGRGNFPPRFSGLQFPNYSSELNVNALELDDSALYLCASSVTGNTGELFFGEGSRLTVL.

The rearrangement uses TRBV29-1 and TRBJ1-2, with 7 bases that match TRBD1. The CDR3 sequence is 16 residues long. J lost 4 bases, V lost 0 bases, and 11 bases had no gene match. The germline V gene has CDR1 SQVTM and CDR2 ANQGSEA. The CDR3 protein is CSVEDLTGDEGYGYTF. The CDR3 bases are TGCAGCGTTGAAGATCTTACAGGGGACGAAGGCTATGGCTACACCTTC.

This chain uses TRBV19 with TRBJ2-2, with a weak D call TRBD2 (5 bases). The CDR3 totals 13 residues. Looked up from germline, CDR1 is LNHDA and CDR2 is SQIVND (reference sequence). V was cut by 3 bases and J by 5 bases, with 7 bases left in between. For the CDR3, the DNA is TGTGCCAGTAGTATTGAGGGAACCGGGGAGCTGTTTTTT. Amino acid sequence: CASSIEGTGELFF.

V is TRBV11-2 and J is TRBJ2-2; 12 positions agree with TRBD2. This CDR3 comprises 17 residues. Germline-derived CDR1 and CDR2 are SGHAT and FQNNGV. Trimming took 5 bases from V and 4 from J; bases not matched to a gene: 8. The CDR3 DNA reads TGTGCCAGCAGCCCCAGGACTAGCGGGAAGGGCACCGGGGAGCTGTTTTTT. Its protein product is CASSPRTSGKGTGELFF.

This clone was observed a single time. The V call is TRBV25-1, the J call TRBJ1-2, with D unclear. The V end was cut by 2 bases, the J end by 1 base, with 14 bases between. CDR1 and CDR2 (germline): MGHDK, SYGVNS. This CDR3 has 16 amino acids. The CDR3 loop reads CASSERTEAYNYGYTF. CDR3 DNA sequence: TGTGCCAGCAGTGAACGAACTGAGGCCTATAACTATGGCTACACCTTC.

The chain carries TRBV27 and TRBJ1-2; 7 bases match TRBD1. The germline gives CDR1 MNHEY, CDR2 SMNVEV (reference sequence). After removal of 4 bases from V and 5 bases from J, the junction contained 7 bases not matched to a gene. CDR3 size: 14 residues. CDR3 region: CASSWRTGYYGYTF. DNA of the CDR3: TGTGCCAGCAGTTGGAGGACAGGCTATTATGGCTACACCTTC.

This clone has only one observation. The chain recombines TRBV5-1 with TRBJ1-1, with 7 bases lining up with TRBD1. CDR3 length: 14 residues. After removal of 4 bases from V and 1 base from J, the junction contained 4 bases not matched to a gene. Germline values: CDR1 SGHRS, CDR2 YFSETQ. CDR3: CASSPRQGNTEAFF. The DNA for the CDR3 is TGCGCCAGCAGCCCTAGACAGGGGAACACTGAAGCTTTCTTT.

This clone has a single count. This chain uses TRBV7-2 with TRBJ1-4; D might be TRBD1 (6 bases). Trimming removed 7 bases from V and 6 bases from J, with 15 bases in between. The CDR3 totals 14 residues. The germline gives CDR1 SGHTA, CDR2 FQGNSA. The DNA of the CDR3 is TGTGCCAGCAACCTACAGGGTAGGGATGAAAAACTGTTTTTT. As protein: CASNLQGRDEKLFF.

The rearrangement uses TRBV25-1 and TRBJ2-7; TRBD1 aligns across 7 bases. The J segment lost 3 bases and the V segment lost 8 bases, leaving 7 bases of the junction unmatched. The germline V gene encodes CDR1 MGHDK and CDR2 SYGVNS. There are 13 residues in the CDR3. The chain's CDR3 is CASETGRGYEQYF. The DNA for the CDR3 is TGTGCCAGCGAGACAGGGAGAGGCTACGAGCAGTACTTC.